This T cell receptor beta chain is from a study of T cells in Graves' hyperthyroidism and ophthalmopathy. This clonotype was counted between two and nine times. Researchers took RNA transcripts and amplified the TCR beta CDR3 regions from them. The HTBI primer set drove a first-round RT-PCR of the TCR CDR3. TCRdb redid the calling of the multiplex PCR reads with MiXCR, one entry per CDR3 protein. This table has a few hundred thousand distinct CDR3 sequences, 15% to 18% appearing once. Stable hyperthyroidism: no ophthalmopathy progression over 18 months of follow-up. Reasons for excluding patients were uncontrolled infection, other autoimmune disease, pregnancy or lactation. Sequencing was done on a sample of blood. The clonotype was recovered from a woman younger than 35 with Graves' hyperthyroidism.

CDR3 sequence (DNA): TGTGCCAGCAGAGAACAGGGGAGAGATACGCAGTATTTT. It encodes CASREQGRDTQYF. The gene calls are TRBV12-3 or TRBV12-4 and TRBJ2-3; 7 bases line up with TRBD1. J lost 5 bases, V lost 6 bases, and 5 bases had no gene match. The CDR3 length is 13 residues.